A single sample gave rise to the 14 T cell receptor beta chains below, sequenced in a study of T cells in Graves' hyperthyroidism and ophthalmopathy. RNA transcripts yielded amplified TCR beta CDR3 regions. The primer set for the first-round RT-PCR of the TCR CDR3 was HTBI. TCRdb reprocessed the multiplex PCR reads with MiXCR, giving one entry per CDR3 protein. The sample lists about 660,000 distinct CDR3 sequences, approximately 42% occurring once. The sequencing sample was made of peripheral blood or thyroid tissue (not recorded which). These receptor sequences come from an adult man with Graves' disease, either hyperthyroidism or ophthalmopathy (not recorded which).

This clonotype showed up many times. The gene calls are TRBV7-8 and TRBJ1-5; D uncertain. In germline, CDR1 is SGHVS, CDR2 FQNEAQ. The germline V and J ends were trimmed by 4 bases and 1 base, with 8 bases remaining between them. The CDR3 spans 14 residues. The CDR3 here is CASSSTFSNQPQHF. The DNA of the CDR3 is TGTGCCAGCAGCTCGACATTCAGCAATCAGCCCCAGCATTTT.

Many counts were recorded for this clonotype. The chain combines TRBV10-3 with TRBJ1-1, with D maybe TRBD1 (6 bases). The V end was cut by 8 bases, the J end by 3 bases, with 16 bases between. CDR3 length: 14 amino acids. Germline V gene data show CDR1 as ENHRY and CDR2 as SYGVKD. CDR3 nucleotide sequence: TGTGCCATCCGCAGACAGGAGAGGGACACTGAAGCTTTCTTT. It translates to CAIRRQERDTEAFF.

This clonotype was observed a few times. The chain combines TRBV5-1 with TRBJ1-2, with D perhaps TRBD1 (5 bases). The V and J ends lost 3 bases and 2 bases respectively, with 8 bases between them. The CDR3 totals 13 residues. Germline CDR1 SGHRS, CDR2 YFSETQ. The CDR3 nucleotides are TGCGCCAGCAGCTGGGGGGAGAACTATGGCTACACCTTC. Protein product: CASSWGENYGYTF.

A note on this clonotype: Because the CDR3 is missing its conserved closing phenylalanine or tryptophan, this is likely a read error. Because the CDR3's place on the DNA is in doubt, the DNA is left out and the CDR3 is given as listed by TCRdb. The V call is TRBV12-3 or TRBV12-4, the J call TRBJ2-5. Inclusive of both ends, the CDR3 amounts to 8 amino acids. CDR3 protein: CASSLATT.

The CDR3 protein is CASTTTANTGELFF. In DNA, the CDR3 is TGTGCCAGTACCACGACAGCGAACACCGGGGAGCTGTTTTTT. The J gene is TRBJ2-2, the V gene TRBV19, with a possible D match to TRBD1 (5 bases). Germline values: CDR1 LNHDA, CDR2 SQIVND (reference sequence). The germline V and J ends were trimmed by 7 bases and 0 bases, with 9 bases remaining between them. The CDR3 covers 14 residues. The entire variable domain, with the rest obtained from reference TRBV19 and TRBJ2-2, is as follows: DGGITQSPKYLFRKEGQNVTLSCEQNLNHDAMYWYRQDPGQGLRLIYYSQIVNDFQKGDIAEGYSVSREKKESFPLTVTSAQKNPTAFYLCASTTTANTGELFFGEGSRLTVL.

V is TRBV25-1 and J is TRBJ1-3; D is uncertain. Looked up from germline, CDR1 is MGHDK and CDR2 is SYGVNS. This CDR3 is 13 amino acids long. V was trimmed by 0 bases and J by 8 bases, leaving 8 bases between them. DNA of the CDR3: TGTGCCAGCAGTGAATATGCGCTGTACACCATATATTTT. Its translation: CASSEYALYTIYF. Together with reference TRBV25-1 and TRBJ1-3, the CDR3 gives the full variable domain: EADIYQTPRYLVIGTGKKITLECSQTMGHDKMYWYQQDPGMELHLIHYSYGVNSTEKGDLSSESTVSRIRTEHFPLTLESARPSHTSQYLCASSEYALYTIYFGEGSWLTVV.

Many counts were recorded for this clonotype. The chain couples TRBV29-1 to TRBJ1-2, with D uncertain. Trimming took 2 bases from V and 4 from J, leaving 26 bases between them. Germline CDR1 reads SQVTM; CDR2 reads ANQGSEA. The CDR3 sequence is 18 residues long. CDR3: CSVEQEHDGSAISYGYTF. The CDR3 coding sequence is TGCAGCGTTGAACAAGAGCATGACGGGAGCGCCATTAGCTATGGCTACACCTTC.

Points on this clonotype: A much larger clone is a single base away; this may be a read error. The chain couples TRBV19 to TRBJ1-1, with TRBD1 matching over 8 bases. The CDR3 sequence is 11 residues long. V shed 7 bases, J shed 11 bases, and the junction held 6 bases outside the gene matches. Germline loops: CDR1 LNHDA, CDR2 SQIVND (reference sequence). The CDR3 spells CASIDRGMAFF. The CDR3, as DNA: TGTGCCAGTATAGACAGGGGTATGGCTTTCTTT.

The V and J genes are TRBV20-1 and TRBJ2-7; 8 bases fit TRBD2. This CDR3 has 14 amino acids. Trimming removed 0 bases from V and 7 bases from J; junction bases left unmatched: 8. In germline, CDR1 is DFQATT, CDR2 SNEGSKA (reference sequence). DNA for the CDR3: TGCAGTGCTAGAGACGTTAGCGGGATGGGTGAGCAGTACTTC. It translates to CSARDVSGMGEQYF.

The chain employs TRBV15 and TRBJ2-5; possibly TRBD1 for D (6 bases). Germline assignment: CDR1 LNHNV and CDR2 YYDKDF (reference sequence). V was cut by 2 bases and J by 5 bases, with 9 bases left in between. CDR3 length equals 13 residues. Here the CDR3 reads CATSRRGSETQYF. Written as DNA, the CDR3 is TGTGCCACCAGCAGAAGGGGGTCGGAGACCCAGTACTTC.

At least ten counts were recorded for this clonotype. The V and J genes are TRBV7-9 and TRBJ2-5, with 7 bases identical to TRBD1. This CDR3 comprises 15 residues. With V trimmed by 5 bases and J by 1 base, 7 bases remained unmatched. CDR1 and CDR2 (germline): SEHNR, FQNEAQ (reference sequence). Here the CDR3 reads CASSTGQVFQETQYF. CDR3 DNA: TGTGCCAGCAGCACTGGACAGGTGTTCCAAGAGACCCAGTACTTC.

The chain's CDR3 is CASSGTGMIEDEKLFF. CDR3 DNA: TGTGCCAGCAGCGGGACAGGGATGATTGAGGATGAAAAACTGTTTTTT. The chain recombines TRBV6-1 with TRBJ1-4, with TRBD1 identical over 9 bases. CDR3 size: 16 residues. J lost 6 bases, V lost 6 bases, and 11 bases had no gene match. Germline CDR1 and CDR2: MNHNS and SASEGT.

The chain carries TRBV20-1 and TRBJ2-5, with TRBD2 matching 9 bases. CDR1 and CDR2 from the germline V gene are DFQATT and SNEGSKA (reference sequence). There are 12 residues in the CDR3. The V gene end was trimmed by 8 bases and the J gene end by 4 bases; junction bases not matched to a gene: 5. The CDR3 loop reads CSYGTSRETQYF. The DNA of the CDR3 is TGCAGTTACGGGACTAGCCGAGAGACCCAGTACTTC.

V gene TRBV5-5 combines with J gene TRBJ2-7, with TRBD1 matching over 11 bases. The germline CDR1 and CDR2 sequences are SGHKS and YYEKEE (reference sequence). The CDR3 spans 15 residues. V trimming: 4 bases; J trimming: 5 bases; junction bases outside the gene matches: 8. In DNA, the CDR3 is TGTGCCAGCAGCCCGGGGACAGGGGGAATCCACGAGCAGTACTTC. Its protein product is CASSPGTGGIHEQYF.